These 17 T cell receptor beta chains share one sample of origin, sequenced in a study of cytomegalovirus exposure and HLA in healthy donors. The PCR made use of 60 Vbeta and 13 Jbeta primers. Method: immunoSEQ multiplex PCR; TCRdb's copy keeps in-frame clones and lacks some. The sample has 85,000 to 100,000 clones; about three quarters are singletons. The sequenced sample consisted of PBMCs. These receptors were taken from a human donor in good health.

The CDR3: CASSLAAGVLNTEAFF. CDR3 coding DNA: TGTGCCAGCAGCTTAGCAGCGGGAGTCTTGAACACTGAAGCTTTCTTT. The chain is built from TRBV7-9 and TRBJ1-1; no definite D call. CDR1 is SEHNR, CDR2 FQNEAQ, per germline (reference sequence). Trimming took off 0 bases at V and 0 bases at J, with 11 bases between the two ends. The CDR3 has 16 residues.

The chain joins TRBV9 to TRBJ2-7, with 8 nucleotides matching TRBD1. The CDR3 runs 16 residues. V lost 4 bases to trimming and J lost 4 bases; unmatched junction nucleotides: 13. Germline V gene data show CDR1 as SGDLS and CDR2 as YYNGEE. The CDR3 sequence is CASSLGTGRPGYEQYF. CDR3 coding DNA: TGTGCCAGCAGCCTTGGGACAGGACGACCGGGTTACGAGCAGTACTTC.

This chain links TRBV5-1 with TRBJ2-5; D is uncertain. Trimming cost V 3 bases and J 3 bases, with 6 bases left between them. The length of the CDR3 is 12 residues. CDR1 SGHRS and CDR2 YFSETQ come from the germline V gene. This CDR3 is CASSSPKETQYF. CDR3 sequence (DNA): TGCGCCAGCAGCTCCCCTAAAGAGACCCAGTACTTC.

V gene TRBV30 combines with J gene TRBJ2-7; TRBD2 matches at 11 bases. The junction had 5 bases not matched to a gene; V was cut back by 0 bases and J by 7 bases. Looked up from germline, CDR1 is GTSNPN and CDR2 is SVGIG (reference sequence). This CDR3 is built from 14 residues. CDR3 residues: CAWSVTSGRREQYF. The CDR3 DNA follows: TGTGCCTGGAGTGTAACTAGCGGGAGAAGGGAGCAGTACTTC.

The chain recombines TRBV7-2 with TRBJ2-2, with D tentatively TRBD1 (5 bases). Trimming pared 0 bases from V and 0 bases from J, leaving 8 bases between. Germline-derived CDR1 and CDR2 are SGHTA and FQGNSA. This CDR3 region has 16 residues. The CDR3 DNA follows: TGTGCCAGCAGCTTAGCGGGGCTAGCGAACACCGGGGAGCTGTTTTTT. Protein sequence: CASSLAGLANTGELFF.

The CDR3 protein is CASSPGTAYSNQPQHF. The CDR3 DNA reads as TGTGCCAGCAGCCCGGGGACAGCCTATAGCAATCAGCCCCAGCATTTT. The rearrangement links TRBV7-2 to TRBJ1-5, with 7 positions matching TRBD1. There are 16 residues in the CDR3. J gave up 0 bases and V 5 bases, and 7 bases lay outside the gene matches. CDR1 and CDR2 (germline): SGHTA, FQGNSA.

The DNA for the CDR3 is TGCGCCAGCAGTTTGACAGAGCTTAATTCACCCCTCCACTTT. Its protein is CASSLTELNSPLHF. The chain combines TRBV10-2 with TRBJ1-6; the D gene is possibly TRBD1 (5 bases). This CDR3 comprises 14 residues. From germline, CDR1 is WSHSY and CDR2 SAAADI. V lost 5 bases and J lost 6, with 11 bases in between.

This chain links TRBV5-6 with TRBJ1-2, with TRBD1 identical over 12 bases. CDR3 length: 15 residues. After removal of 3 bases from V and 7 bases from J, the junction contained 7 bases not matched to a gene. Per germline, CDR1 SGHDT and CDR2 YYEEEE. CDR3 in DNA: TGTGCCAGCAGCTCACCGGGACAGGGGGCAGTTGGCTACACCTTC. Translated: CASSSPGQGAVGYTF.

This clone was picked up one time. The rearrangement joins TRBV7-9 to TRBJ2-7, with 7 bases matching TRBD1. Per the germline V gene, CDR1 is SEHNR and CDR2 is FQNEAQ (reference sequence). V trimming: 4 bases; J trimming: 1 base; junction bases outside the gene matches: 16. The CDR3 is 18 residues long. CDR3 protein: CASSSRDRGPSHSYEQYF. CDR3 sequence (DNA): TGTGCCAGCAGCTCCCGGGACAGAGGACCTTCCCATTCCTACGAGCAGTACTTC.

The gene calls are TRBV10-1 and TRBJ2-7; 9 bases agree with TRBD1. This CDR3 region has 15 residues. Germline-derived CDR1 and CDR2 are WNHNN and SYGVQD (reference sequence). Trimming cost V 2 bases and J 3 bases; bases outside gene matches: 5. The CDR3 is CASSEPGTGSYEQYF. As DNA, the CDR3 is TGCGCCAGCAGTGAGCCCGGGACAGGGAGCTACGAGCAGTACTTC.

As to this clone: Other nucleotide sequences in the sample specify the same CDR3. This rearrangement joins TRBV6-1 to TRBJ1-5; 7 positions agree with TRBD1. The trim removed 4 bases at V and 3 bases at J, leaving 3 bases unmatched. The length of the CDR3 is 14 residues. Germline V gene lookup returns CDR1 MNHNS and CDR2 SASEGT. This CDR3 is CASSATGVNQPQHF. As DNA, the CDR3 is TGTGCCAGCAGTGCAACAGGGGTCAATCAGCCCCAGCATTTT.

J is TRBJ1-5 and V is TRBV19; 8 nucleotides line up with TRBD1. The J segment lost 7 bases and the V segment lost 0 bases, leaving 8 bases of the junction unmatched. Germline V lookup: CDR1 LNHDA, CDR2 SQIVND (reference sequence). This CDR3 region has 16 residues. CDR3 amino acids: CASSIDHRRGRQPQHF. DNA for the CDR3: TGTGCCAGTAGTATAGATCATCGCAGGGGGCGACAGCCCCAGCATTTT. Complete variable domain (other parts from reference TRBV19 and TRBJ1-5): DGGITQSPKYLFRKEGQNVTLSCEQNLNHDAMYWYRQDPGQGLRLIYYSQIVNDFQKGDIAEGYSVSREKKESFPLTVTSAQKNPTAFYLCASSIDHRRGRQPQHFGDGTRLSIL.

The V and J genes are TRBV6-1 and TRBJ2-1; no clear D gene. The germline V gene encodes CDR1 MNHNS and CDR2 SASEGT. Between the trimmed V and J ends, which lost 0 bases and 8 bases, there was a span of 8 bases. This CDR3 is 13 amino acids long. CDR3 amino acids: CASSEALPDEQFF. CDR3 sequence (DNA): TGTGCCAGCAGTGAAGCGCTCCCGGATGAGCAGTTCTTC.

The chain carries TRBV10-1 and TRBJ1-5; maybe TRBD1 (5 bases). Germline V lookup: CDR1 WNHNN, CDR2 SYGVQD (reference sequence). Between the trimmed V and J ends, which lost 3 bases and 7 bases, there was a span of 13 bases. This CDR3 comprises 14 residues. The CDR3 DNA follows: TGCGCCAGCAGTGAAGCGGGGGTAGGACAGCCCCAGCATTTT. This encodes CASSEAGVGQPQHF.

This clone was counted a few times. The rearrangement links TRBV6-1 to TRBJ1-4; TRBD1 is a possible D gene (6 bases). V gave up 1 base and J gave up 8 bases, with 11 bases separating them. Germline CDR1 reads MNHNS; CDR2 reads SASEGT. The CDR3 is 14 residues long. The chain's CDR3 is CASSEDREREKLFF. The CDR3 DNA reads as TGTGCCAGCAGTGAAGACAGGGAAAGGGAAAAACTGTTTTTT.

This clone was detected only once. The rearrangement links TRBV6-6 to TRBJ2-2; D gene unclear. The CDR3 loop spans 13 amino acids. V lost 8 bases and J lost 7, with 14 bases in between. Germline CDR1 reads MNHNY; CDR2 reads SVGAGI (reference sequence). In DNA, the CDR3 is TGTGCCAGCGAGACCGCGGTTGGCGGGGAGCTGTTTTTT. This sequence encodes CASETAVGGELFF.

The genes are TRBV5-6 and TRBJ1-5; TRBD1 agrees at 8 bases. Per the germline V gene, CDR1 is SGHDT and CDR2 is YYEEEE. The CDR3 length is 16 residues. V lost 4 bases, J lost 7 bases, and 13 bases stayed unmatched. CDR3 DNA: TGTGCCAGCAGCACAACTCATGACAGGGGCTTGCAGCCCCAGCATTTT. Residues: CASSTTHDRGLQPQHF. The complete variable domain, with remaining parts taken from reference TRBV5-6 and TRBJ1-5, reads DAGVTQSPTHLIKTRGQQVTLRCSPKSGHDTVSWYQQALGQGPQFIFQYYEEEERQRGNFPDRFSGHQFPNYSSELNVNALLLGDSALYLCASSTTHDRGLQPQHFGDGTRLSIL.